Shown below are 27 T cell receptor beta chains from a single sample sequenced in a study of shared clonotypes between healthy human individuals. The protocol was immunoSEQ multiplex PCR, while the TCRdb copy is restricted to in-frame clones and leaves out a portion. The sample has 550,000 to 850,000 clones, roughly 70% seen once. Sequenced material: memory CD4+ T cells sorted from blood. Documented subset: CD45RA-negative fraction. The origin of the receptors is a woman aged 30 to 39 in good health.

The chain has TRBV19 and TRBJ1-5; D not certain. Germline-derived CDR1 and CDR2 are LNHDA and SQIVND (reference sequence). CDR3 length: 12 amino acids. V lost 4 bases, J lost 12 bases, and 13 bases lay in between. CDR3 amino acids: CASSTSGYIQHF. CDR3 DNA: TGTGCCAGTAGTACGAGCGGATACATCCAGCATTTT.

The gene calls are TRBV4-1 and TRBJ1-1, with no clear D. The CDR3 sequence is 13 residues long. Deletions cut 3 bases from V and 4 bases from J, with 9 bases between. Germline assignment: CDR1 MGHRA and CDR2 YSYEKL. The DNA of the CDR3 is TGCGCCAGCAGCCAGGAAAGGGCCACTGAAGCTTTCTTT. Translated: CASSQERATEAFF.

Only one count was recorded for this clone. V and J are TRBV6-6 and TRBJ2-2, with 7 bases matching TRBD1. CDR1 is MNHNY, CDR2 SVGAGI, per germline (reference sequence). CDR3 length: 14 amino acids. Trimming at V came to 1 base and at J to 4 bases, leaving 0 bases not matched to a gene. CDR3 DNA sequence: TGTGCCAGCAGTTACTGGACAGGCACCGGGGAGCTGTTTTTT. This gives the protein CASSYWTGTGELFF.

As for this clone: In the same sample, other DNA sequences code for this CDR3. V is TRBV2 and J is TRBJ2-7; D is unclear. This CDR3 has 12 amino acids. Trimming took 7 bases from V and 1 from J, leaving 8 bases between them. Germline V gene lookup returns CDR1 SNHLY and CDR2 FYNNEI. CDR3: CASTGRSYEQYF. In nucleotides, the CDR3 is TGTGCCAGCACGGGCAGATCCTACGAGCAGTACTTC.

The chain employs TRBV10-2 and TRBJ1-2; D gene uncertain. Trimming removed 5 bases at V and 4 bases at J, with 11 bases between. The CDR3 covers 13 residues. The V gene's germline CDR1 is WSHSY and CDR2 SAAADI. This CDR3 is CASSSGVSYGYTF. CDR3 nucleotides: TGCGCCAGCAGTAGCGGGGTAAGCTATGGCTACACCTTC.

The chain joins TRBV6-6 to TRBJ2-1; 7 nucleotides align to TRBD2. Germline V CDR1 and CDR2: MNHNY, SVGAGI (reference sequence). The V segment lost 6 bases and the J segment 7 bases; nucleotides outside the gene matches: 9. The CDR3 is 14 amino acids. The CDR3 nucleotides are TGTGCCAGCAGCCGACTAGCTCCCGGTAATGAGCAGTTCTTC. It encodes CASSRLAPGNEQFF.

The V call is TRBV28, the J call TRBJ1-5, with 8 bases lining up with TRBD1. Germline V gives CDR1 MDHEN, CDR2 SYDVKM. J was trimmed by 7 bases and V by 3 bases; bases with no gene match: 14. The CDR3 sequence is 17 residues long. The CDR3 region has the DNA TGTGCCAGCAGTTTCCCGAACCCTGGACAGGGTCGACAGCCCCAGCATTTT. As protein: CASSFPNPGQGRQPQHF. Filled out from reference TRBV28 and TRBJ1-5, the complete variable domain reads DVKVTQSSRYLVKRTGEKVFLECVQDMDHENMFWYRQDPGLGLRLIYFSYDVKMKEKGDIPEGYSVSREKKERFSLILESASTNQTSMYLCASSFPNPGQGRQPQHFGDGTRLSIL.

Points on this clone: A clone one base away is much larger, so this may be a read error. V and J are TRBV5-5 and TRBJ2-2, with D unclear. V lost 1 base and J 1 base, leaving 5 bases between the germline ends. This CDR3 comprises 14 residues. Germline-derived CDR1 and CDR2 are SGHKS and YYEKEE (reference sequence). The CDR3 DNA is TGTGCCAGCAGCTTGTACAGGAACACCGGGGAGCTGTTTTTT. Residues: CASSLYRNTGELFF.

This clone has only one observation. The gene calls are TRBV27 and TRBJ2-1; the match to TRBD2 covers 9 bases. CDR3 length: 16 residues. V shed 5 bases and J 1 base; nucleotides not matched to a gene: 6. Germline V gene lookup returns CDR1 MNHEY and CDR2 SMNVEV (reference sequence). CDR3 nucleotides: TGTGCCAGCAGTCGCCTGGCGGGAGGGTCCTACAATGAGCAGTTCTTC. This gives the protein CASSRLAGGSYNEQFF.

The chain couples TRBV7-8 to TRBJ1-5; 8 positions agree with TRBD1. Germline V gene lookup returns CDR1 SGHVS and CDR2 FQNEAQ. This CDR3 region has 16 residues. The V segment lost 5 bases and the J segment 7 bases; nucleotides outside the gene matches: 13. DNA of the CDR3: TGTGCCAGCAGCGCAAGGGATATCACAGGGGGACAGCCCCAGCATTTT. Encoded protein: CASSARDITGGQPQHF.

As regards this clone: Distinct nucleotide sequences in the sample also encode this CDR3. The chain is built from TRBV5-1 and TRBJ2-5; TRBD1 aligns across 9 bases. The germline V gene has CDR1 SGHRS and CDR2 YFSETQ. This CDR3 comprises 16 residues. Trimming at V came to 2 bases and at J to 5 bases, leaving 10 bases not matched to a gene. CDR3 sequence: CASSLGQGPSVETQYF. Here the CDR3 DNA reads TGCGCCAGCAGCTTAGGACAGGGGCCATCGGTGGAGACCCAGTACTTC. Together with reference TRBV5-1 and TRBJ2-5, the CDR3 gives the full variable domain: KAGVTQTPRYLIKTRGQQVTLSCSPISGHRSVSWYQQTPGQGLQFLFEYFSETQRNKGNFPGRFSGRQFSNSRSEMNVSTLELGDSALYLCASSLGQGPSVETQYFGPGTRLLVL.

The V gene is TRBV2, the J gene TRBJ2-2; D gene uncertain. Per germline, CDR1 SNHLY and CDR2 FYNNEI. Trimming took 10 bases from V and 4 from J, leaving 13 bases between them. The CDR3 has 13 amino acids. CDR3 bases: TGTGCCACCCGGCGAGCGATCACCGGGGAGCTGTTTTTT. Translating it yields CATRRAITGELFF.

V usage is TRBV29-1 and J usage is TRBJ1-5; D remains ambiguous. V dropped 5 bases and J dropped 0 bases, with 8 bases sitting between them. The germline CDR1 and CDR2 sequences are SQVTM and ANQGSEA. This CDR3 has 13 amino acids. DNA of the CDR3: TGCAGCGTTTCTTTCGGTAGCAATCAGCCCCAGCATTTT. Its translation is CSVSFGSNQPQHF.

This clone was counted a few times. Other DNA sequences of this sample code for an identical CDR3. CDR3 region: CASSLVQGDTEAFF. CDR3 DNA sequence: TGCGCCAGCAGCTTGGTACAGGGGGACACTGAAGCTTTCTTT. This chain connects TRBV5-1 to TRBJ1-1, with 8 bases matching TRBD1. V lost 0 bases to trimming and J lost 3 bases; unmatched junction nucleotides: 1. This CDR3 comprises 14 residues. The germline CDR1 and CDR2 sequences are SGHRS and YFSETQ.

The gene calls are TRBV28 and TRBJ2-5; 11 bases align to TRBD1. The germline V gene encodes CDR1 MDHEN and CDR2 SYDVKM. The V and J ends lost 1 base and 4 bases, in that order; junction bases with no gene match: 8. The CDR3 totals 17 residues. Written as DNA, the CDR3 is TGTGCCAGCAGTTTATTTTTTAGGGACAGGGGGAGAGAGACCCAGTACTTC. As protein: CASSLFFRDRGRETQYF.

V and J are TRBV4-1 and TRBJ1-2, with 12 bases that match TRBD1. Trimming removed 4 bases from V and 8 bases from J; junction bases left unmatched: 5. This CDR3 region has 14 residues. Germline lookup yields CDR1 MGHRA and CDR2 YSYEKL. The CDR3 sequence: CASSPGQGARGYTF. CDR3 DNA: TGCGCCAGCAGCCCGGGACAGGGGGCGAGGGGCTACACCTTC.

This chain joins TRBV7-9 and TRBJ1-4, with D hard to call. This CDR3 contains 12 residues. With 7 bases removed from V and 5 bases from J, the gap between germline ends came to 8 bases. CDR1 and CDR2 from the germline V gene are SEHNR and FQNEAQ (reference sequence). The CDR3 here is CASTRANEKLFF. In nucleotides, the CDR3 is TGTGCCAGCACCCGAGCGAATGAAAAACTGTTTTTT.

Note on this clone: This sample includes further DNA sequences coding for the same CDR3. The chain has TRBV28 and TRBJ2-5; 12 nucleotides align to TRBD2. This CDR3 comprises 15 residues. The germline gives CDR1 MDHEN, CDR2 SYDVKM. Unmatched junction bases numbered 6, after V lost 5 bases and J lost 5 bases. The CDR3 loop reads CASSPRLAGAETQYF. CDR3 in DNA: TGTGCCAGCAGTCCACGACTAGCGGGAGCTGAGACCCAGTACTTC. Full variable domain (remainder filled in from reference TRBV28 and TRBJ2-5): DVKVTQSSRYLVKRTGEKVFLECVQDMDHENMFWYRQDPGLGLRLIYFSYDVKMKEKGDIPEGYSVSREKKERFSLILESASTNQTSMYLCASSPRLAGAETQYFGPGTRLLVL.

The chain employs TRBV11-2 and TRBJ2-6; possible D gene TRBD2, 5 bases. Germline CDR1 reads SGHAT; CDR2 reads FQNNGV. The CDR3 runs 15 residues. The V end was cut by 6 bases, the J end by 2 bases, with 11 bases between. In nucleotides, the CDR3 is TGTGCCAGCAGTTTAAGAGGGCCTGGGGCCAACGTCCTGACTTTC. Amino acids: CASSLRGPGANVLTF.

This clone was detected only once. The chain joins TRBV10-3 to TRBJ2-7, with D possibly being TRBD1 or TRBD2 (7 bases each). CDR1 and CDR2 (germline): ENHRY, SYGVKD. The V gene lost 10 bases and the J gene lost 0 bases, with 16 bases spanning the gap. This CDR3 is built from 14 residues. The CDR3 is CATRGGGLSYEQYF. Written as DNA, the CDR3 is TGTGCCACCAGGGGGGGCGGCCTCTCCTACGAGCAGTACTTC.

The rearrangement links TRBV30 to TRBJ2-5, with 7 bases aligning to TRBD2. V lost 4 bases and J lost 2; bases outside the gene matches: 1. Germline lookup yields CDR1 GTSNPN and CDR2 SVGIG (reference sequence). The CDR3 totals 12 residues. CDR3 nucleotide sequence: TGTGCCTGGAATAGCGGGCAAGAGACCCAGTACTTC. Translation: CAWNSGQETQYF.

As concerns this clone: This sample includes further DNA sequences coding for the same CDR3. This chain uses TRBV5-1 with TRBJ2-1; tentative D call: TRBD2 (5 bases). Germline V gene data show CDR1 as SGHRS and CDR2 as YFSETQ. V lost 5 bases and J lost 1, with 7 bases in between. The CDR3 extends over 13 amino acids. CDR3 protein: CASRGGSYNEQFF. The CDR3, as DNA: TGCGCCAGCAGAGGAGGATCCTACAATGAGCAGTTCTTC.

V is TRBV19 and J is TRBJ2-7, with 10 bases fitting TRBD2. CDR3 length: 15 residues. CDR1 is LNHDA, CDR2 SQIVND, per germline (reference sequence). The junction had 6 bases not matched to a gene; V was cut back by 1 base and J by 6 bases. Here the CDR3 reads CASSIAGPSGGEQYF. The CDR3 bases are TGTGCCAGTAGTATAGCCGGCCCTAGCGGGGGCGAGCAGTACTTC.

The chain employs TRBV5-1 and TRBJ2-2, with TRBD1 matching 7 bases. With 4 bases clipped from V and 5 bases from J, the junction kept 11 bases outside the gene matches. Germline V gene lookup returns CDR1 SGHRS and CDR2 YFSETQ. The CDR3 totals 16 residues. This chain's CDR3 is CASSPEGGAWTGELFF. CDR3 coding DNA: TGCGCCAGCAGCCCGGAAGGGGGCGCGTGGACCGGGGAGCTGTTTTTT.

The J gene is TRBJ1-1, the V gene TRBV7-8, with D tentatively TRBD1 (5 bases). The V and J ends lost 4 bases and 2 bases respectively, with 14 bases between them. Germline lookup yields CDR1 SGHVS and CDR2 FQNEAQ. CDR3 length: 15 amino acids. The CDR3 DNA follows: TGTGCCAGCAGCTCCCCGGCGGGACGAAACACTGAAGCTTTCTTT. It specifies CASSSPAGRNTEAFF.

This clone has only a few counts. The chain's CDR3 is CASSRGTSEQFF. The CDR3 coding sequence is TGTGCCAGCTCACGCGGGACTTCGGAGCAGTTCTTC. The J gene is TRBJ2-1, the V gene TRBV18; TRBD2 is a possible D gene (6 bases). Germline V gene data show CDR1 as KGHSH and CDR2 as LQKENI. Trimming shortened V by 4 bases and J by 10 bases, and 11 bases separated the two germline ends. The CDR3 covers 12 residues.

The chain carries TRBV6-5 and TRBJ2-7; D is perhaps TRBD2 (6 bases). The CDR3 has 15 amino acids. V shed 6 bases and J shed 3 bases, with 18 bases lying between them. Looked up from germline, CDR1 is MNHEY and CDR2 is SVGAGI. The CDR3 protein is CASSQDYITHYEQYF. CDR3 DNA sequence: TGTGCCAGCAGCCAGGACTATATCACCCACTACGAGCAGTACTTC.